The rows below give T cell receptor beta chains drawn from one sample of a study of T cell repertoires in cytomegalovirus infection. From the reads, TCRdb called clonotypes with MiXCR, one entry per CDR3 protein. The table includes roughly 760,000 distinct CDR3 sequences, 35% detected once. Sequencing was done on a sample of PBMCs. Source of these receptors: a human donor in good health (CMV status not recorded). Some clones in this sample may be carry-over from other donors' samples. Both conserved end residues are trimmed from each CDR3.

cdr3_aa | j_call | v_call | cdr3_length
SATRLAGAPNEQF | TRBJ2-1 | TRBV20-1 | 13
ASSPSGSYNTEAF | TRBJ1-1 | TRBV14 | 13
ASRRGAVHQPQH | TRBJ1-5 | TRBV6-6 | 12
ASSLSSGYT | TRBJ1-2 | TRBV28 | 9
ATSRDRWGGYT | TRBJ1-2 | TRBV15 | 11
ASSSPGDPGTSGYT | TRBJ1-2 | TRBV7-8 | 14
SVEGGQGASGELF | TRBJ2-2 | TRBV29-1 | 13
ASSYEVAGPYNEQF | TRBJ2-1 | TRBV6-2/TRBV6-3 | 14
ASSSPGGSYNEQF | TRBJ2-1 | TRBV11-2 | 13
GGIAGGLRDTQY | TRBJ2-3 | TRBV20-1 | 12
SVEYGNRYEQY | TRBJ2-7 | TRBV29-1 | 11
ATSDGQKDGVNEKLF | TRBJ1-4 | TRBV24-1 | 15
SASRGPRNIQY | TRBJ2-4 | TRBV20-1 | 11
ASTGVAYNEQF | TRBJ2-1 | TRBV6-2/TRBV6-3 | 11
ASSFGRISGYT | TRBJ1-2 | TRBV7-2 | 11
ASSVSHGGQPQN | TRBJ1-5 | TRBV19 | 12
ATAGTGDTEAF | TRBJ1-1 | TRBV10-3 | 11
SATLPTGTAKNIQY | TRBJ2-4 | TRBV20-1 | 14
ASRYSNTEAF | TRBJ1-1 | TRBV2 | 10
SALRLAGGSYEQY | TRBJ2-7 | TRBV20-1 | 13
ASSSLGGRLSTDTQY | TRBJ2-3 | TRBV28 | 15
AIRDISNQPQH | TRBJ1-5 | TRBV6-1 | 11
AHQKDTVKDRTLPRWAF | TRBJ1-1 | TRBV28 | 17
ASSLDRRWSPYGYT | TRBJ1-2 | TRBV7-8 | 14
ASSPRQGQRNTEAF | TRBJ1-1 | TRBV11-2 | 14
ASSRTLREIYGYT | TRBJ1-2 | TRBV6-1 | 13
ASSLSGGGVTDTQY | TRBJ2-3 | TRBV7-3 | 14
ASSLGRGRNEQF | TRBJ2-1 | TRBV7-2 | 12
ASTNRDRGPRKTEAF | TRBJ1-1 | TRBV12-3/TRBV12-4 | 15